The clone carrying this TCR beta chain was seen many times. The target antigen is unknown. The data were obtained in a study of early T cells in non-severe SARS-CoV-2 infection. Study-wide background: Sequencing was performed on bulk RNA from unsorted whole blood, leaving chains unpaired. Study-level points and caveats: VDJdb matching favored anti-spike CD8 responses, missing private and CD4 specificities.

Individual cDNA molecules carried attached unique molecular identifiers. TCRdb recomputed calls from the 5' RACE reads with MiXCR, one row per CDR3 protein. The sample yields approximately 89,000 distinct CDR3 sequences, about 14% seen once. The CDR3 extends over 14 amino acids. Germline V gene data show CDR1 as SQVTM and CDR2 as ANQGSEA. With V trimmed by 4 bases and J by 12 bases, 12 bases remained unmatched. This sequence originates from an adult who was a healthcare worker with PCR-confirmed SARS-CoV-2 infection or an uninfected control (not recorded which). The chain combines TRBV29-1 with TRBJ2-1; 10 bases are shared with TRBD2. The sequencing input was whole blood. The CDR3 DNA sequence: TGCAGCGTTGCCTCCCGACTAGCGGGTCCGCGGCAGTTCTTC. The encoded protein is CSVASRLAGPRQFF.